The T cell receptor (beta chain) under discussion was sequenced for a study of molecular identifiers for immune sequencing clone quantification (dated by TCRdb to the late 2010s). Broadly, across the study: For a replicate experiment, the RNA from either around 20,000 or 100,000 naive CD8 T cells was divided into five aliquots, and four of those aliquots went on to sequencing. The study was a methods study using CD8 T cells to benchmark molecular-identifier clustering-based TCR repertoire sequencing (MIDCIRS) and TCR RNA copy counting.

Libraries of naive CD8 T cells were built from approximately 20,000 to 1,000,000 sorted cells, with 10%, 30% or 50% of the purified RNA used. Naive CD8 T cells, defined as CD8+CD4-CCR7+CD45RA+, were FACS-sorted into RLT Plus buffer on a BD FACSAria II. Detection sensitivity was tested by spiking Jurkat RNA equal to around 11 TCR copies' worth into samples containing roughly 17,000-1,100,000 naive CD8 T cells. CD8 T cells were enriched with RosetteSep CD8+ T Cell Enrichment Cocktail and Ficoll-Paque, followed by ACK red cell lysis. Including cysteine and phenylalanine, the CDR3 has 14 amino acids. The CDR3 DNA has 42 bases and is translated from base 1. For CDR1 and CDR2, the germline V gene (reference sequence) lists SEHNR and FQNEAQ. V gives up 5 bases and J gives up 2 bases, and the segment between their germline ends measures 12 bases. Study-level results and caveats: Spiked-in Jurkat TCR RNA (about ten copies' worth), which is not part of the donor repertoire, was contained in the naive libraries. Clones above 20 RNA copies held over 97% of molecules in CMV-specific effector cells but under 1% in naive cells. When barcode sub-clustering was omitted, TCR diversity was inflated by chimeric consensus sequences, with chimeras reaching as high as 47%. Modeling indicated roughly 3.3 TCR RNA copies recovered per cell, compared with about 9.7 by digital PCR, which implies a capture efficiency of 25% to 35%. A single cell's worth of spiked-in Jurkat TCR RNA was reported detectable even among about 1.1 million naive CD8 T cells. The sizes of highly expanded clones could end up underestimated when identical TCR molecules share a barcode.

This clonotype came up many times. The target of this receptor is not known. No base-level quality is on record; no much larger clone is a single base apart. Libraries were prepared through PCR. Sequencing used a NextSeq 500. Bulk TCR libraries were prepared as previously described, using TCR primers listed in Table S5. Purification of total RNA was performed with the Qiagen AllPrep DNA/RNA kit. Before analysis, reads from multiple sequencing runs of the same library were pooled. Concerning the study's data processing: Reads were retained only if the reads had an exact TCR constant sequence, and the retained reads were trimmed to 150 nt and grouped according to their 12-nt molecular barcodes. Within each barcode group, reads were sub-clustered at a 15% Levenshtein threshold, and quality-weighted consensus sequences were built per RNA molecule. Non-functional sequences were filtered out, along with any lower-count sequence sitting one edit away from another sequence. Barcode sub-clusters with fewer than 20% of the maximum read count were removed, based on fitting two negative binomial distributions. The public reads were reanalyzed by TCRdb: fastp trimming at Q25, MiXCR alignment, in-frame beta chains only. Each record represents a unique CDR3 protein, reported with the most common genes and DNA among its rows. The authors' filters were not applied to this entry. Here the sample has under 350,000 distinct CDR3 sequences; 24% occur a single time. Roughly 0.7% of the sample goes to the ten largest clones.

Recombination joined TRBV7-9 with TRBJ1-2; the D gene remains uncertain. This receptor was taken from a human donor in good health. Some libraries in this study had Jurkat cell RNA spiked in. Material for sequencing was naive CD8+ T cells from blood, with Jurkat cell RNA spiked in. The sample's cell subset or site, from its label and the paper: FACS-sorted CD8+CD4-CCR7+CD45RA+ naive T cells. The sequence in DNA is TGTGCCAGCAGCCAATCGACTATAAACTATGGCTACACCTTC. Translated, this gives CASSQSTINYGYTF.